Listed below are T cell receptor beta chains from one sample, sequenced in a study of regulatory T cells in long-lasting Graves disease. TCRdb recomputed calls from the multiplex PCR reads with MiXCR, one row per CDR3 protein. The repertoire has about 440,000 distinct CDR3 sequences, 14% to 15% of them found once; the top ten carry over 15%. These records were also assigned to another study, of T cells in Graves' hyperthyroidism and ophthalmopathy.

Source: peripheral blood mononuclear cells (PBMCs), taken at new diagnosis, from a patient treated with antithyroid drugs. The receptors derive from a woman aged 25 to 39 with Graves disease. The CDR3 runs from the conserved cysteine through the conserved F or W. The D gene is left open where the match is weak. Expanded clones get a size class; other rows say once, few or many, or leave the size out.

-,TRBV20-1,TRBJ2-1,many,CSAQDGLTPYNEQFF,TGCAGTGCACAGGACGGATTGACCCCCTACAATGAGCAGTTCTTC
-,TRBV12-3/TRBV12-4,TRBJ2-3,-,CASSPPGITDTQYF,TGTGCCAGCAGCCCCCCCGGCATCACAGATACGCAGTATTTT
TRBD1,TRBV11-2,TRBJ2-7,many,CASSFGTVTYEQYF,TGTGCCAGCAGTTTTGGGACAGTTACCTACGAGCAGTACTTC
-,TRBV30,TRBJ2-1,many,CAWSVPAGRSYNEQFF,TGTGCCTGGAGTGTACCGGCGGGAAGGTCCTACAATGAGCAGTTCTTC
TRBD2,TRBV7-2,TRBJ2-1,-,CASSLVGGLAVNEQFF,TGTGCCAGCAGCTTAGTGGGGGGACTAGCGGTCAATGAGCAGTTCTTC
-,TRBV12-5,TRBJ2-5,once,CASGEAGTAMIQETQYF,TGTGCTAGTGGTGAGGCGGGGACAGCCATGATCCAAGAGACCCAGTACTTC
TRBD2,TRBV20-1,TRBJ2-1,-,CSAASGTSGREEQFF,TGCAGTGCTGCATCCGGGACTAGCGGGAGGGAGGAGCAGTTCTTC
-,TRBV13,TRBJ1-1,many,CASSYPGGTEAFF,TGTGCCAGCAGCTACCCCGGGGGGACTGAAGCTTTCTTT
-,TRBV9,TRBJ2-2,-,CASSVYGSNTGELFF,TGTGCCAGCAGCGTATACGGGAGTAACACCGGGGAGCTGTTTTTT
-,TRBV19,TRBJ1-1,many,CASRPGQGNKAFF,TGTGCCAGTAGGCCGGGACAAGGGAATAAAGCTTTCTTT
-,TRBV18,TRBJ2-7,-,CASSPPTGIYEQYF,TGTGCCAGCTCACCGCCAACAGGGATTTACGAGCAGTACTTC